These 6 T cell receptor beta chains were sequenced from one sample in a study of T-cell memory formation after mild COVID-19. TCRdb reprocessed the 5' RACE reads via MiXCR and lists one record per CDR3 protein. Of 55,000 to 75,000 distinct CDR3 sequences in the sample, 25% to 35% were seen once. Material: PBMCs or a T cell subset sorted from them (not recorded which). The receptor set was obtained from a man in his late teens or twenties who had mild COVID-19 (a few samples of this study predate the infection). Cell type and time point are not known.

This chain joins TRBV7-2 and TRBJ2-3; 8 nucleotides match TRBD2. The V gene's germline CDR1 is SGHTA and CDR2 FQGNSA. Trimming at V came to 5 bases and at J to 4 bases, leaving 8 bases not matched to a gene. The length of the CDR3 is 15 residues. The CDR3: CASSPLPGGADTQYF. CDR3 DNA sequence: TGTGCCAGCAGCCCTCTGCCGGGGGGGGCAGATACGCAGTATTTT.

The chain combines TRBV7-9 with TRBJ2-1, with 10 bases aligning to TRBD2. V lost 5 bases, J lost 2 bases, and 6 bases stayed unmatched. Germline-derived CDR1 and CDR2 are SEHNR and FQNEAQ (reference sequence). CDR3 size: 16 residues. For the CDR3, the DNA is TGTGCCAGCAGCCCTCTAGCGGGGGCCGCCTACAATGAGCAGTTCTTC. It specifies CASSPLAGAAYNEQFF.

The V gene is TRBV20-1, the J gene TRBJ2-5; D is uncertain. Per the germline V gene, CDR1 is DFQATT and CDR2 is SNEGSKA (reference sequence). The length of the CDR3 is 18 residues. The germline V and J ends were trimmed by 0 bases and 5 bases, with 25 bases remaining between them. CDR3 DNA sequence: TGCAGTGCTAGAGATCATCGGGCAAGGGTGAGTCGAGAGGAGACCCAGTACTTC. Amino acid sequence: CSARDHRARVSREETQYF.

This clonotype was recorded a few times. J is TRBJ1-6 and V is TRBV6-2 or TRBV6-3; TRBD1 aligns across 9 bases. The J segment lost 10 bases and the V segment lost 2 bases, leaving 6 bases of the junction unmatched. CDR3 length: 15 amino acids. The germline V gene encodes CDR1 MNHEY and CDR2 SVGEGT. DNA of the CDR3: TGTGCCAGCAGTTACCGTGGGACAGGGAGCTCACCCCTCCACTTT. Translation: CASSYRGTGSSPLHF.

In the case of this clonotype: One end of the junction fails to match germline, which may point to a read error. The rearrangement links TRBV19 to TRBJ2-1, with 7 nucleotides matching TRBD1. Germline V gives CDR1 LNHDA, CDR2 SQIVND (reference sequence). The CDR3 runs to 12 residues. The CDR3 sequence: CAGSVTGVEQFF. CDR3 DNA sequence: TGTGCCGGTAGTGTTACAGGGGTCGAGCAGTTCTTC.

The J gene is TRBJ2-7, the V gene TRBV11-2; D is unclear. The CDR3 sequence is 12 residues long. V was cut by 5 bases and J by 7 bases, with 12 bases left in between. Germline assignment: CDR1 SGHAT and CDR2 FQNNGV. DNA for the CDR3: TGTGCCAGCAGCCCGGCGAGACTGGAGCAGTACTTC. It is translated as CASSPARLEQYF.